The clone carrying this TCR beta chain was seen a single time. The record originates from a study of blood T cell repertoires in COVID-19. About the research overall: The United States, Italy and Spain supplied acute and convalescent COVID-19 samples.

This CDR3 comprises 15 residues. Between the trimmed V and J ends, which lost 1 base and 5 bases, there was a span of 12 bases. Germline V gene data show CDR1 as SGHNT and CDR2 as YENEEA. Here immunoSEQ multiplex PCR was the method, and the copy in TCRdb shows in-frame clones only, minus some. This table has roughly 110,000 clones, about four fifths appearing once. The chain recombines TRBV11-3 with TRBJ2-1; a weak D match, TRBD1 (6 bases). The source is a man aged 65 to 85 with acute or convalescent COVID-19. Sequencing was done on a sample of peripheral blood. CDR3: CASSLGQEENNEQFF. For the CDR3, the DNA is TGTGCCAGCAGCTTAGGACAGGAGGAGAACAATGAGCAGTTCTTC.